A single sample gave rise to the 10 T cell receptor beta chains below, sequenced in a study of blood T cells in healthy people across ages. Together with a sample-barcoded 5' primer, a J-beta primer mix was included in a second PCR lasting about 7 to 12 cycles. TCRdb analysed the 5' RACE reads with MiXCR anew, one entry per CDR3 protein. The profile covers roughly 2 million distinct CDR3 sequences, with approximately 50% appearing a single time and less than 2.5% taken by the ten largest. The sequencing input was blood. The receptors come from a woman aged 40 to 50 in good health.

The genes are TRBV4-2 and TRBJ2-1; D may be TRBD2 (5 bases). Germline V gene sequence: CDR1 LGHNA, CDR2 YNFKEQ. Trimming shortened V by 0 bases and J by 3 bases, and 12 bases separated the two germline ends. The CDR3 length is 16 residues. CDR3 nucleotides: TGTGCCAGCAGCCAAGATGGTGCAGGACTCTACAATGAGCAGTTCTTC. Amino acid sequence: CASSQDGAGLYNEQFF.

This chain connects TRBV7-9 to TRBJ1-2; 7 nucleotides align to TRBD1. The junction had 3 bases not matched to a gene; V was cut back by 1 base and J by 7 bases. Germline V CDR1 and CDR2: SEHNR, FQNEAQ (reference sequence). The CDR3 has 13 residues. The DNA for the CDR3 is TGTGCCAGCAGCTTAGAACAGGGGAGTGGCTACACCTTC. Its protein is CASSLEQGSGYTF.

The table lists this clonotype with a few counts. The rearrangement links TRBV9 to TRBJ1-2; D ambiguous. There are 13 residues in the CDR3. Germline lookup yields CDR1 SGDLS and CDR2 YYNGEE. V was cut by 1 base and J by 6 bases, with 10 bases left in between. The CDR3 protein is CASSVMGNHGYTF. The CDR3 DNA sequence: TGTGCCAGCAGCGTAATGGGAAATCATGGCTACACCTTC.

The CDR3 bases are TGTGCCAGCAGCTTAGTAAGGACAGGAAACACAGATACGCAGTATTTT. Protein: CASSLVRTGNTDTQYF. The rearrangement uses TRBV7-2 and TRBJ2-3; 7 nucleotides match TRBD1. The CDR3 spans 16 residues. The germline V gene encodes CDR1 SGHTA and CDR2 FQGNSA. The V segment lost 1 base and the J segment 2 bases; nucleotides outside the gene matches: 6.

This clonotype came up a few times. The gene calls are TRBV20-1 and TRBJ2-1, with D tentatively TRBD2 (5 bases). The germline CDR1 and CDR2 sequences are DFQATT and SNEGSKA (reference sequence). The CDR3 runs 14 residues. The germline V and J ends were trimmed by 2 bases and 1 base, with 9 bases remaining between them. Written as DNA, the CDR3 is TGCAGTGCTAGAACCGGGATTTCCTACAATGAGCAGTTCTTC. It translates to CSARTGISYNEQFF.

The V gene is TRBV11-2, the J gene TRBJ2-7, with D hard to call. Per germline, CDR1 SGHAT and CDR2 FQNNGV. The CDR3 loop spans 11 amino acids. Trimming removed 5 bases from V and 5 bases from J, with 7 bases in between. The CDR3 bases are TGTGCCAGCAGCCGAACCCACGAGCAGTACTTC. Translation: CASSRTHEQYF.

V gene TRBV6-2 or TRBV6-3 combines with J gene TRBJ2-5; 12 bases line up with TRBD2. CDR3 length: 14 residues. Trimming at V came to 6 bases and at J to 13 bases, leaving 12 bases not matched to a gene. CDR1 is MNHEY, CDR2 SVGEGT, per germline. CDR3 nucleotide sequence: TGTGCCAGCAGGGGACTAGCGGGCGGAGGTATTACGTACTTC. Residues: CASRGLAGGGITYF.

The rearrangement links TRBV7-2 to TRBJ1-5; a weak D match, TRBD1 (6 bases). Germline V gene sequence: CDR1 SGHTA, CDR2 FQGNSA. V was cut by 1 base and J by 1 base, with 11 bases left in between. The CDR3 is 16 residues long. The CDR3 bases are TGTGCCAGCAGCTTAGGGGGGCGGAGGAGCAATCAGCCCCAGCATTTT. Translated, it gives CASSLGGRRSNQPQHF.

This clonotype was observed a handful of times. V usage is TRBV28 and J usage is TRBJ1-5, with 7 bases lining up with TRBD1. J gave up 5 bases and V 6 bases, and 7 bases lay outside the gene matches. This CDR3 is built from 14 residues. Germline loops: CDR1 MDHEN, CDR2 SYDVKM. The CDR3 spells CASSLTGVDQPQHF. As DNA, the CDR3 is TGTGCCAGCAGCTTAACAGGGGTGGATCAGCCCCAGCATTTT. Drawing the rest from reference TRBV28 and TRBJ1-5, the complete variable domain is DVKVTQSSRYLVKRTGEKVFLECVQDMDHENMFWYRQDPGLGLRLIYFSYDVKMKEKGDIPEGYSVSREKKERFSLILESASTNQTSMYLCASSLTGVDQPQHFGDGTRLSIL.

The CDR3 protein is CSANGASGGTDTQYF. DNA for the CDR3: TGCAGTGCTAATGGGGCTAGCGGGGGAACAGATACGCAGTATTTT. The chain combines TRBV20-1 with TRBJ2-3, with 10 bases lining up with TRBD2. The CDR3 is 15 amino acids. Germline assignment: CDR1 DFQATT and CDR2 SNEGSKA (reference sequence). The junction had 7 bases not matched to a gene; V was cut back by 4 bases and J by 3 bases.